The following is a T cell receptor beta chain sequence with its context. Antigen: not known. Germline lookup yields CDR1 LNHDA and CDR2 SQIVND (reference sequence). CDR3 length: 14 residues. These data originate in a study of T cells expressing NK-cell markers. Across the whole study: Eight donors were sequenced, of whom seven were HCMV-seropositive, while the remaining one was HCMV-seronegative. Study conclusions and caveats: Among a handful of donors, these clonotypes also ranked first in the CD3+CD56-NKG2C+ fraction.

TCR beta cDNA was made by 5'RACE template switching with UMIs. For each CDR3 protein, TCRdb gives one entry from its re-call of the 5' RACE reads, without DNA. The listing records roughly 160,000 distinct CDR3 sequences. This TCR was recovered from a woman aged 18 to 75 in good health. The specimen sequenced was blood T cells: a sorted CD56 or NKG2C T cell subset, CD4+ or CD8+ T cells, or bulk PBMC T cells (not recorded which). V usage is TRBV19 and J usage is TRBJ2-5. The chain's CDR3 is CASSKIPKVETQYF.